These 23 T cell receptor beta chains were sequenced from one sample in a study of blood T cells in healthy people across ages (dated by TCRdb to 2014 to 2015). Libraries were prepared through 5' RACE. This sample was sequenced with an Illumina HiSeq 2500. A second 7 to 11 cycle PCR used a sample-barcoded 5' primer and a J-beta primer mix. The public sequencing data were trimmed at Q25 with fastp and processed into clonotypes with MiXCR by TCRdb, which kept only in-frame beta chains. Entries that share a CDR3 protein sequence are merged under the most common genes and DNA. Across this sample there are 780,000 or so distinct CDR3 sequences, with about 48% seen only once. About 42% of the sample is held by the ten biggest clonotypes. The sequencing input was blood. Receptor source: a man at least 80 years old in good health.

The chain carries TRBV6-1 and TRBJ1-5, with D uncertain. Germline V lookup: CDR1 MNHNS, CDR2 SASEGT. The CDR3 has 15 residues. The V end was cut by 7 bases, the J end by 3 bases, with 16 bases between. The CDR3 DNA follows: TGTGCCAGCATCTTAGGTGAAAGTCACAATCAGCCCCAGCATTTT. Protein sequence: CASILGESHNQPQHF.

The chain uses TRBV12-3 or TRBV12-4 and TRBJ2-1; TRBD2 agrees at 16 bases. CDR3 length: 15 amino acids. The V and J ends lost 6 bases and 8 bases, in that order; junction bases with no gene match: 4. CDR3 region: CASRAGTSGRDEQFF. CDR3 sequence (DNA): TGTGCCAGCAGAGCCGGGACTAGCGGGAGGGATGAGCAGTTCTTC.

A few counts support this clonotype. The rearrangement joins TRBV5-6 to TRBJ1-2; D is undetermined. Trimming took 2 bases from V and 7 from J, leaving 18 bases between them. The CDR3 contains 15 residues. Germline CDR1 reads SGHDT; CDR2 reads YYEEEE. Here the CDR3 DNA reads TGTGCCAGCAGCTTAAGGACCGGGATGAGTGGTGGCTACACCTTC. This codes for CASSLRTGMSGGYTF.

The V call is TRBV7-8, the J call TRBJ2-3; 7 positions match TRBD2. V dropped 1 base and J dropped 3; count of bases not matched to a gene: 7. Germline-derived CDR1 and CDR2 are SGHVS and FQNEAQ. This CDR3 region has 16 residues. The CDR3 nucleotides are TGTGCCAGCAGCTTAGTTATGAAAGCGGGAACAGATACGCAGTATTTT. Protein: CASSLVMKAGTDTQYF.

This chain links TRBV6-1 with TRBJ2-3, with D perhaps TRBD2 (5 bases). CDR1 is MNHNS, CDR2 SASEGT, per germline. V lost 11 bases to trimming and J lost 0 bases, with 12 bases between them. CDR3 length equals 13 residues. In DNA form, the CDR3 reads TGTGCCTTACGGGAAGCCAGCACAGATACGCAGTATTTT. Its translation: CALREASTDTQYF.

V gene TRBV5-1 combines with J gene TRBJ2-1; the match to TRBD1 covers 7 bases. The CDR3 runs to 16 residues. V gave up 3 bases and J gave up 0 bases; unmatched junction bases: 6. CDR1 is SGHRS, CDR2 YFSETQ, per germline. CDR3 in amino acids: CASSSGQPTSYNEQFF. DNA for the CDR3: TGCGCCAGCAGCTCGGGACAGCCAACCTCCTACAATGAGCAGTTCTTC.

CDR3 DNA: TGTGCCAGCAGTTACTCTTATGGGTTCCTAGAGCGGGGTGCCTACGAGCAGTACTTC. It codes for CASSYSYGFLERGAYEQYF. The chain employs TRBV6-2 or TRBV6-3 and TRBJ2-7, with TRBD2 matching 7 bases. Germline V gene sequence: CDR1 MNHEY, CDR2 SVGEGT. The ends lost 0 bases at V and 2 bases at J; junction bases unmatched: 16. CDR3 length equals 19 residues.

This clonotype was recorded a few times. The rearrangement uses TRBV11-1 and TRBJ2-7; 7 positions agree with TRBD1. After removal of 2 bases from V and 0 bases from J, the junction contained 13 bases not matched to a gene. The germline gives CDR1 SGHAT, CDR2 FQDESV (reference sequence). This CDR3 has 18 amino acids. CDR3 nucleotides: TGTGCCAGCAGCTTACGGGGATCTTGGGACAGCATCTCCTACGAGCAGTACTTC. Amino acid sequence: CASSLRGSWDSISYEQYF.

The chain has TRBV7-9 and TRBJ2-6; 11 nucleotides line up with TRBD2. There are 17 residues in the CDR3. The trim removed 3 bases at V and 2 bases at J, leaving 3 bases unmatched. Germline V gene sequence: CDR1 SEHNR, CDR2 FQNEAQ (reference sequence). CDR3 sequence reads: CASSLGSGRAGANVLTF. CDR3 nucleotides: TGTGCCAGCAGCTTGGGTAGCGGGAGGGCTGGGGCCAACGTCCTGACTTTC.

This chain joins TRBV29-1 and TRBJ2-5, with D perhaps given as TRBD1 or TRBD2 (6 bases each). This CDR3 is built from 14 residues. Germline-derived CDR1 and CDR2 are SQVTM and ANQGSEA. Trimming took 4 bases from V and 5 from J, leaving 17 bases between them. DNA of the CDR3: TGCAGCGTTGGCGGCGGAGGGGGGAAGGAGACCCAGTACTTC. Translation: CSVGGGGGKETQYF. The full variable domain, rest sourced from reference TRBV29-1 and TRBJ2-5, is SAVISQKPSRDICQRGTSLTIQCQVDSQVTMMFWYRQQPGQSLTLIATANQGSEATYESGFVIDKFPISRPNLTFSTLTVSNMSPEDSSIYLCSVGGGGGKETQYFGPGTRLLVL.

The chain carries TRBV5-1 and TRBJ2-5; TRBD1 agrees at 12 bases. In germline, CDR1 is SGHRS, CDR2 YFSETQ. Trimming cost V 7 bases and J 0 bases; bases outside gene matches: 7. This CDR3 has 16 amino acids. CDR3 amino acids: CASRAGTGGYQETQYF. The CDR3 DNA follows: TGCGCCAGCCGGGCTGGGACAGGGGGCTACCAAGAGACCCAGTACTTC.

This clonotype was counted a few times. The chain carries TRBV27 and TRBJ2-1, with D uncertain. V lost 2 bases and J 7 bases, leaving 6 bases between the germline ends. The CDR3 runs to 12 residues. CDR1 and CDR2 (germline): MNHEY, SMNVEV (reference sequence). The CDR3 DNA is TGTGCCAGCAGTTTAGGGCAAAATGAGCAGTTCTTC. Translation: CASSLGQNEQFF.

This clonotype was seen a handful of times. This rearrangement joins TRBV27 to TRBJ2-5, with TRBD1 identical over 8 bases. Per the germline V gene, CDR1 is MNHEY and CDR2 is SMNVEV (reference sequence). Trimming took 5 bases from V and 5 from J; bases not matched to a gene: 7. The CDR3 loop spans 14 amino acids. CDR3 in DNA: TGTGCCAGCAGTCGGGACAGGAGTAGGGAGACCCAGTACTTC. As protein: CASSRDRSRETQYF.

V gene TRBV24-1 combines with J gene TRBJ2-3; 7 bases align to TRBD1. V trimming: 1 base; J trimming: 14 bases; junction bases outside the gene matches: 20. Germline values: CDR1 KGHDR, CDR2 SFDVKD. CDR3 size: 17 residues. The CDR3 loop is CATSDLQGLPRHRYAYF. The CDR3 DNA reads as TGTGCCACCAGTGATTTACAGGGGCTACCCCGGCACAGATACGCGTATTTT.

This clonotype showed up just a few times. The CDR3 is CSVGRDSYEQYF. CDR3 nucleotide sequence: TGCAGCGTTGGACGGGACAGCTACGAGCAGTACTTC. The V and J genes are TRBV29-1 and TRBJ2-7; TRBD1 matches 7 bases. The ends lost 4 bases at V and 3 bases at J; junction bases unmatched: 3. CDR1 is SQVTM and CDR2 is ANQGSEA in the germline V gene. The CDR3 contains 12 residues.

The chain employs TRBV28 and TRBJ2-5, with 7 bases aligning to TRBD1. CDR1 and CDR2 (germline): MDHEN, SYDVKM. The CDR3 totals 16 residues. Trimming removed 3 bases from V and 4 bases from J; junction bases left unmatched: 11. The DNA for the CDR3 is TGTGCCAGCAGTTTTCCTAATAGGGGGCTTCGAGAGACCCAGTACTTC. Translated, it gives CASSFPNRGLRETQYF.

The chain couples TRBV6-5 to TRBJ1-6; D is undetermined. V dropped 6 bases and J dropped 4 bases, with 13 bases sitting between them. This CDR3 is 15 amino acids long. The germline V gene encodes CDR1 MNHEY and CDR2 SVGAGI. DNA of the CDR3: TGTGCCAGCAGCAAAGGACGGCCGTATAATTCACCCCTCCACTTT. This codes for CASSKGRPYNSPLHF.

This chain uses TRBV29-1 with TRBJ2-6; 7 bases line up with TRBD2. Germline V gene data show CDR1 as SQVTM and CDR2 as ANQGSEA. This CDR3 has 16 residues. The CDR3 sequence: CSTPAREGSGANVLTF. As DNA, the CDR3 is TGCAGTACCCCCGCAAGGGAGGGCTCTGGGGCCAACGTCCTGACTTTC.

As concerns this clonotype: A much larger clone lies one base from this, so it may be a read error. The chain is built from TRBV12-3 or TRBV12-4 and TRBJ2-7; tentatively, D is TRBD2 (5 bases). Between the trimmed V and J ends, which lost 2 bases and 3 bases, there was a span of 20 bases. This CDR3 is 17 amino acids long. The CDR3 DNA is TGTGCCAGCAGTTTATATTTGTGGGTCGGGAAAAACTACGAGCAGTACTTC. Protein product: CASSLYLWVGKNYEQYF.

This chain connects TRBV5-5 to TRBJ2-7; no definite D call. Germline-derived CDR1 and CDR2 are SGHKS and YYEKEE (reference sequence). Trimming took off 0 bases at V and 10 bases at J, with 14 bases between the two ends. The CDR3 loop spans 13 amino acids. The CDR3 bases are TGTGCCAGCAGCTTGGCCCACTTGGACCCCCAGTACTTC. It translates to CASSLAHLDPQYF.

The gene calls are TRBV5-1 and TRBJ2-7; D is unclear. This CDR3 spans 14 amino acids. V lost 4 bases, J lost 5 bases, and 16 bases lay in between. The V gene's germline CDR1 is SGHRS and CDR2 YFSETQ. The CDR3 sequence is CASSGLGRLNEQYF. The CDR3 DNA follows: TGCGCCAGCAGCGGCTTGGGCAGACTTAACGAGCAGTACTTC. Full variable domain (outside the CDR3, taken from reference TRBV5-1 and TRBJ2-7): KAGVTQTPRYLIKTRGQQVTLSCSPISGHRSVSWYQQTPGQGLQFLFEYFSETQRNKGNFPGRFSGRQFSNSRSEMNVSTLELGDSALYLCASSGLGRLNEQYFGPGTRLTVT.

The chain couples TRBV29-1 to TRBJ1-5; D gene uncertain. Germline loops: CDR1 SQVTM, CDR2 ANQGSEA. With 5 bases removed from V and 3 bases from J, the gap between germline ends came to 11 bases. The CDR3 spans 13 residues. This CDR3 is CSVRPTYNQPQHF. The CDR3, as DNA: TGCAGCGTTCGGCCAACCTACAATCAGCCCCAGCATTTT.

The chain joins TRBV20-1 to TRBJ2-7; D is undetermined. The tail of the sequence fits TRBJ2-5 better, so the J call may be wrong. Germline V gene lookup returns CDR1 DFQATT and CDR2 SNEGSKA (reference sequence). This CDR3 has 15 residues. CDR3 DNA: TGCAGTGCCCGCCAACTCCAAGGTGGGCTAGAGACCCAGTACTTC. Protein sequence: CSARQLQGGLETQYF.